This T cell receptor (beta chain) originates from a study of TIL therapy for anti-PD-1-resistant metastatic lung cancer. The CDR3 covers 16 residues. Germline-derived CDR1 and CDR2 are MGHRA and YSYEKL. Time point defined: pre-treatment sample, taken before nivolumab and TIL therapy. Sequencing used immunoSEQ v3. Libraries were prepared by immunoSEQ multiplex PCR; TCRdb keeps only in-frame clonotypes and omits some of them. The repertoire holds some 16,000 clones, with over 70% as singletons. Sequenced material: blood, taken at baseline. The sequence was collected from a person aged 30 to 80 with non-small cell lung cancer. This rearrangement joins TRBV4-1 to TRBJ2-5; D perhaps matches TRBD2 (5 bases). Matching the DNA end better, TRBJ2-7 makes the J call doubtful. The CDR3: CASSQVPGREYYEQYF. The CDR3 bases are TGCGCCAGCAGCCAAGTACCTGGACGGGAATACTACGAGCAGTACTTC.